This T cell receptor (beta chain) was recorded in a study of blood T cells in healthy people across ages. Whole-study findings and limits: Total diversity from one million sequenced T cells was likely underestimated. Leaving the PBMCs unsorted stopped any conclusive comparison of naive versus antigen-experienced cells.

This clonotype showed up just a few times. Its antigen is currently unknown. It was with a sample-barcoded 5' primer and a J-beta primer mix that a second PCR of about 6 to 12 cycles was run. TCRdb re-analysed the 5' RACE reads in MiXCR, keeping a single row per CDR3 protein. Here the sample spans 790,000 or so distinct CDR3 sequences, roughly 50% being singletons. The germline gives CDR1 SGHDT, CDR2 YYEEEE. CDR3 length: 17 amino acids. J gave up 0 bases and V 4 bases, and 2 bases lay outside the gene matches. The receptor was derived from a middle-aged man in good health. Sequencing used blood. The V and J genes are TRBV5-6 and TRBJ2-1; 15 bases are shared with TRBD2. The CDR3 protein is CASSGTSGRFSYNEQFF. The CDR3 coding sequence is TGTGCCAGCAGCGGGACTAGCGGGAGGTTCTCCTACAATGAGCAGTTCTTC.